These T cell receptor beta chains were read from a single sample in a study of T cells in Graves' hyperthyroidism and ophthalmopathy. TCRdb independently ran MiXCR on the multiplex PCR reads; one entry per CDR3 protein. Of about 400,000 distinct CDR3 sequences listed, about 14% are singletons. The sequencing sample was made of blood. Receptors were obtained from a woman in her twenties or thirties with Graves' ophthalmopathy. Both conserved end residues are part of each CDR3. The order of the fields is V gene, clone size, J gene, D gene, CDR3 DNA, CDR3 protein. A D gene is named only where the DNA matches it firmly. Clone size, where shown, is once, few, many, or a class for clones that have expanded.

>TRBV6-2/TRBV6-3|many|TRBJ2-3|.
TGTGCCAGCAGTCCTCGGCGAAGCACAGATACGCAGTATTTT
CASSPRRSTDTQYF
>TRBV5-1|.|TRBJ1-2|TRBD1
TGCGCCAGCAGGCCGTCGACAGGGTCGGGTGGCTACACCTTC
CASRPSTGSGGYTF
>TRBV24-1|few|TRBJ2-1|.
TGTGCCACCAGTGAGGCCCGTCCATACAATGAGCAGTTCTTC
CATSEARPYNEQFF
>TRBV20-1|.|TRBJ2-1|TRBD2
TGCAGTGCTATCGGGACTAGCGGGGGCTATGAGCAGTTCTTC
CSAIGTSGGYEQFF
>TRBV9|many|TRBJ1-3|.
TGTGCCAGCAGCGTAGAGGGGGTCAGCTTCAACACCATATATTTT
CASSVEGVSFNTIYF
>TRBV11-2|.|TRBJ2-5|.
TGTGCCAGCAGCGATCCCGAGACCCAGTACTTC
CASSDPETQYF
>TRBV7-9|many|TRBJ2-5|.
TGTGCCAGCAGCCAAACCATACAGGGCCAAGAGACCCAGTACTTC
CASSQTIQGQETQYF
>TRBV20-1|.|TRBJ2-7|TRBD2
TGCAGTGCTGCTAGCGGGGGGCCGGGATCCTACGAGCAGTACTTC
CSAASGGPGSYEQYF
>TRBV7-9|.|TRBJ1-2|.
TGTGCCAGCAGCTTAGAGGGGGGTCTATGGATTCTAGGGAACTATGGCTACACCTTC
CASSLEGGLWILGNYGYTF
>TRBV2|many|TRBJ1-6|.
TGTGCCAGCAGTGTAGGGTCAAGTTCACCCCTCCACTTT
CASSVGSSSPLHF
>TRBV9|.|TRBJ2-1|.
TGTGCCAGCAGCGGACGACAGGGAGGTATCGATGAGCAGTTCTTC
CASSGRQGGIDEQFF
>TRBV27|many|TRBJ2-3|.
TGTGCCAGCAGCCATCCGGGGGTAGTTACAGATACGCAGTATTTT
CASSHPGVVTDTQYF